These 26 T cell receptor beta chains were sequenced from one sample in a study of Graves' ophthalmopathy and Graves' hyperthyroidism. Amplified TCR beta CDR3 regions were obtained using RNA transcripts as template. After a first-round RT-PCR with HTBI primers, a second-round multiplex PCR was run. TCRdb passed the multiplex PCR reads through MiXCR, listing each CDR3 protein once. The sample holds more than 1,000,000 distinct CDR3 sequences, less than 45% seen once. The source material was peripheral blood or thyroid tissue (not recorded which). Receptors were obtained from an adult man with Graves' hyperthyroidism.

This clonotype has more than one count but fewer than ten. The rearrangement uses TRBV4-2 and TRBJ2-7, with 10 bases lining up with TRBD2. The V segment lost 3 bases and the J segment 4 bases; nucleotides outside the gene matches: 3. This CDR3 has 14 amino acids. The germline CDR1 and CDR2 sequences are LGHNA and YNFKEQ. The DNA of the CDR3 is TGTGCCAGCAGCCATAATAGCGGGGGGTACGAGCAGTACTTC. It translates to CASSHNSGGYEQYF.

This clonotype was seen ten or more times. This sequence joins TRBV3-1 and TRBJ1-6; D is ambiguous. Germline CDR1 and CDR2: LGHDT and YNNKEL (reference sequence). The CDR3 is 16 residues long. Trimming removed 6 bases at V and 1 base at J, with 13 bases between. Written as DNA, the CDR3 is TGTGCCAGCAGTCAGGAAGTTGGGTCCTATAATTCACCCCTCCACTTT. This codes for CASSQEVGSYNSPLHF.

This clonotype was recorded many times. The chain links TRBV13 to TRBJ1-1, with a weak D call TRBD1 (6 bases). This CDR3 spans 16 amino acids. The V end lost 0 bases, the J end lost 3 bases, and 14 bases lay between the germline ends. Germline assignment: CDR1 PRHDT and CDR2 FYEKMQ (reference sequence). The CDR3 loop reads CASSLGQGTGDTEAFF. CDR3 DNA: TGTGCCAGCAGCTTAGGCCAGGGGACGGGGGACACTGAAGCTTTCTTT.

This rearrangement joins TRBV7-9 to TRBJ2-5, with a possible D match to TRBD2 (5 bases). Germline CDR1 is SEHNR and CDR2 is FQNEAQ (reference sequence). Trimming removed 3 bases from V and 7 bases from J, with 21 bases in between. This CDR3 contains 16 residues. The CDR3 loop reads CASSLAPMGDFATQYF. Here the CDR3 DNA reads TGTGCCAGCAGCTTGGCCCCCATGGGAGATTTTGCGACCCAGTACTTC.

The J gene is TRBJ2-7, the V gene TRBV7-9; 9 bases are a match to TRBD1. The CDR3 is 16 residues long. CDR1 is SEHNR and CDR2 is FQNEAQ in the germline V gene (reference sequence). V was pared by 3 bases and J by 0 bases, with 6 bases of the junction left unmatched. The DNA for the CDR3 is TGTGCCAGCAGCTTCATGGGACAGGGAATCTCCTACGAGCAGTACTTC. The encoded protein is CASSFMGQGISYEQYF.

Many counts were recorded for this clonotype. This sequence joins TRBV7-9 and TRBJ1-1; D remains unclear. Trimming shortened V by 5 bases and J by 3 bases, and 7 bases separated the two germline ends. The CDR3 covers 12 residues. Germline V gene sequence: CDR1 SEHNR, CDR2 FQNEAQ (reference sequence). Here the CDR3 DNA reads TGTGCCAGCAGCCCACAGTACACTGAAGCTTTCTTT. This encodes CASSPQYTEAFF.

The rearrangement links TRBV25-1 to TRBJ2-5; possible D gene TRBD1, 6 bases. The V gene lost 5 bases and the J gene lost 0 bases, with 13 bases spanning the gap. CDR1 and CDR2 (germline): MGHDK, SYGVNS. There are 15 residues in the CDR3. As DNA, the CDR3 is TGTGCCAGCAGTCCCCGAACAGGGTACCAAGAGACCCAGTACTTC. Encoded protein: CASSPRTGYQETQYF.

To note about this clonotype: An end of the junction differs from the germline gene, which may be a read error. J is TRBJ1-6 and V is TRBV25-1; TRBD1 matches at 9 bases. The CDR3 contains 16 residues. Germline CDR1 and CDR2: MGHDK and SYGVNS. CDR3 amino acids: CASRAGTGLRNSPLHF. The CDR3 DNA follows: TGTGCTAGCAGGGCCGGGACAGGGTTGAGGAATTCACCCCTCCACTTT.

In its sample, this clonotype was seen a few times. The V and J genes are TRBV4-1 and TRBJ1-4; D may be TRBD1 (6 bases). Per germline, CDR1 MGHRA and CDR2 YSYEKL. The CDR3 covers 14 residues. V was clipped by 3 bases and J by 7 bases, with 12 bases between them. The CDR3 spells CASSHPGGLEKLFF. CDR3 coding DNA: TGCGCCAGCAGCCATCCTGGGGGGCTTGAAAAACTGTTTTTT.

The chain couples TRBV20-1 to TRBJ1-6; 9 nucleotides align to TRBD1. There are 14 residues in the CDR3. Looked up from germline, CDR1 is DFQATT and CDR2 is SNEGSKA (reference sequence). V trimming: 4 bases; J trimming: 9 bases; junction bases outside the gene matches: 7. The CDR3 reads CSAIGGTGFSPLHF. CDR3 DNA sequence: TGCAGTGCTATCGGGGGGACAGGGTTTTCACCCCTCCACTTT.

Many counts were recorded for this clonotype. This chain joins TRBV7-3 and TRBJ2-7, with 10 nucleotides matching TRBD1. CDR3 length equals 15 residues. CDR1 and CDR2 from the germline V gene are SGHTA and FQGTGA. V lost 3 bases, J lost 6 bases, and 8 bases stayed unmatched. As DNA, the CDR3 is TGTGCCAGCAGCTTGGCCGGGACAGGGGCTGGCGAGCAGTACTTC. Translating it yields CASSLAGTGAGEQYF.

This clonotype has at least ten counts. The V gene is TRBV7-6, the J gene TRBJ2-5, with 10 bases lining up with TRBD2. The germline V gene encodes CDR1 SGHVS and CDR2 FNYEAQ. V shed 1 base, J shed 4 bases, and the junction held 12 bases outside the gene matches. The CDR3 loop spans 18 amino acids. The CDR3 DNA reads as TGTGCCAGCAGCTTAGATGGTCGGGCTAGCGGGAGTCGAGAGACCCAGTACTTC. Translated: CASSLDGRASGSRETQYF.

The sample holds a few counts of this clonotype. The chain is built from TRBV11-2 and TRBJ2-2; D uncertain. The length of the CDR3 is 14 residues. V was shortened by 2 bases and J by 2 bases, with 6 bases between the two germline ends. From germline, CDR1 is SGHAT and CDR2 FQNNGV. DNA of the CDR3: TGTGCCAGCAGCTTACAAGATAACACCGGGGAGCTGTTTTTT. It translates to CASSLQDNTGELFF.

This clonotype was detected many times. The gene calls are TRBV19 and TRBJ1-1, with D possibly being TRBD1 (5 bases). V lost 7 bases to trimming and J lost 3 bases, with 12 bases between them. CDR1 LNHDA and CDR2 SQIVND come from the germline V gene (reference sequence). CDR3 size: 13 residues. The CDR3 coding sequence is TGTGCCAGTACTCCATGGGGCGACACTGAAGCTTTCTTT. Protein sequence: CASTPWGDTEAFF.

The CDR3 spells CSETTERNEKLFF. The CDR3 DNA reads TGCAGCGAGACGACAGAACGGAATGAAAAACTGTTTTTT. This rearrangement joins TRBV29-1 to TRBJ1-4; tentatively, D is TRBD1 (5 bases). Trimming stripped 7 bases from V and 5 bases from J, with 14 bases between. The CDR3 has 13 residues. The germline V gene encodes CDR1 SQVTM and CDR2 ANQGSEA.

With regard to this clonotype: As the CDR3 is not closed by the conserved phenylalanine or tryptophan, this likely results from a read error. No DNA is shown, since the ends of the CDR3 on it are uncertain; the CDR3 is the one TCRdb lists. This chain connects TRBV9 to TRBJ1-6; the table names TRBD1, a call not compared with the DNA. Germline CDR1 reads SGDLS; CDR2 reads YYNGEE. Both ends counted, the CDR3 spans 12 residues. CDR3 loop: CASSPRERQGAA.

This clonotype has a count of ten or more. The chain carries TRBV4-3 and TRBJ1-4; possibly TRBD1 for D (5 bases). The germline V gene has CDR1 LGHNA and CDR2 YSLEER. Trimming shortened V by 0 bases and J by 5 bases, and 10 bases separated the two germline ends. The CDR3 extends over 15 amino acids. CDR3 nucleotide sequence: TGCGCCAGCAGCCAAGAAGTCGGGGCGAATGAAAAACTGTTTTTT. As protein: CASSQEVGANEKLFF.

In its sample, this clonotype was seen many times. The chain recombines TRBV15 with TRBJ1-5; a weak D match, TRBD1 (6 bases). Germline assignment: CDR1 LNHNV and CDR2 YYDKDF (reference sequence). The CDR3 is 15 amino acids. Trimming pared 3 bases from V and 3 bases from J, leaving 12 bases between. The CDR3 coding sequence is TGTGCCACCAGCAGGATCCGGGACACCAATCAGCCCCAGCATTTT. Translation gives CATSRIRDTNQPQHF.

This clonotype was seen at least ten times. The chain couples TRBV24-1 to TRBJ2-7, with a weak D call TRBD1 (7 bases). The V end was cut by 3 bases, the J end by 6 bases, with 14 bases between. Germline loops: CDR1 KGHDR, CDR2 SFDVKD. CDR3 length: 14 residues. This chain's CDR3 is CATSDDSQGGEQYF. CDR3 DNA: TGTGCCACCAGTGATGACTCTCAGGGGGGCGAGCAGTACTTC.

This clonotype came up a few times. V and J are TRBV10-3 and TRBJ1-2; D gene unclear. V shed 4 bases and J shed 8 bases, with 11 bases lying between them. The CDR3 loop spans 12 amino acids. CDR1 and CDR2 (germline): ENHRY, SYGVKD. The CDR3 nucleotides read TGTGCCATCAGTGGGGCAGATGGGGGCTACACCTTC. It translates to CAISGADGGYTF.

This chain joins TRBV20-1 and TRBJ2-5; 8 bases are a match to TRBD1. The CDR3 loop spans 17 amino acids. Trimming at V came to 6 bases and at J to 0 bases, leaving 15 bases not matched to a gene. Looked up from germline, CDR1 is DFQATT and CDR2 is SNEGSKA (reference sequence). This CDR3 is CSASGGRGRAHQETQYF. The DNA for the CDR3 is TGCAGTGCGAGTGGGGGCAGGGGGCGGGCCCACCAAGAGACCCAGTACTTC.

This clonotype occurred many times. The CDR3 bases are TGTGCCAGCCGCCCCCTGGGAACCTACGAGCAGTACTTC. Encoded protein: CASRPLGTYEQYF. The chain joins TRBV27 to TRBJ2-7; D gene unclear. The CDR3 covers 13 residues. Trimming cost V 8 bases and J 2 bases, with 13 bases left between them. Per the germline V gene, CDR1 is MNHEY and CDR2 is SMNVEV (reference sequence).

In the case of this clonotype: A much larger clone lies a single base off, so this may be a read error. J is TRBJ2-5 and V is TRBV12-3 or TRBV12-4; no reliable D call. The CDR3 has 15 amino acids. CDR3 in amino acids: CASSITETYQGTQYF. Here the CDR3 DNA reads TGTGCCAGCAGTATAACAGAAACGTACCAAGGGACCCAGTACTTC.

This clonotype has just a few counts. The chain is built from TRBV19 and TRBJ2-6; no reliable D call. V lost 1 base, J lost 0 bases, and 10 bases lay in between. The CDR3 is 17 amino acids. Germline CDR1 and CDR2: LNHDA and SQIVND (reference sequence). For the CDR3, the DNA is TGTGCCAGTAGTATAGGGGCAAGGCCCTCTGGGGCCAACGTCCTGACTTTC. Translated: CASSIGARPSGANVLTF. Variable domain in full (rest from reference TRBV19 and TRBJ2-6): DGGITQSPKYLFRKEGQNVTLSCEQNLNHDAMYWYRQDPGQGLRLIYYSQIVNDFQKGDIAEGYSVSREKKESFPLTVTSAQKNPTAFYLCASSIGARPSGANVLTFGAGSRLTVL.

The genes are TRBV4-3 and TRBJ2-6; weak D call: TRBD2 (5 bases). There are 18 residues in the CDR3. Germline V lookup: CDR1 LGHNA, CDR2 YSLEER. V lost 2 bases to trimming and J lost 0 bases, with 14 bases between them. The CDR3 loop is CASSQHAPTSSGANVLTF. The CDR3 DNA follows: TGCGCCAGCAGCCAACACGCACCTACTAGCTCTGGGGCCAACGTCCTGACTTTC.

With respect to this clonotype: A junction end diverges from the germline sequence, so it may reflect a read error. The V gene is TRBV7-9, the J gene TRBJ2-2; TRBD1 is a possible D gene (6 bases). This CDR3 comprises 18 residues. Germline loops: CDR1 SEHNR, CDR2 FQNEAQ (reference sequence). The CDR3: CASSTPDRPEGWTGELFF. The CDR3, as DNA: TGCGCCAGCAGCACCCCGGACAGACCCGAGGGATGGACCGGGGAGCTGTTTTTT.